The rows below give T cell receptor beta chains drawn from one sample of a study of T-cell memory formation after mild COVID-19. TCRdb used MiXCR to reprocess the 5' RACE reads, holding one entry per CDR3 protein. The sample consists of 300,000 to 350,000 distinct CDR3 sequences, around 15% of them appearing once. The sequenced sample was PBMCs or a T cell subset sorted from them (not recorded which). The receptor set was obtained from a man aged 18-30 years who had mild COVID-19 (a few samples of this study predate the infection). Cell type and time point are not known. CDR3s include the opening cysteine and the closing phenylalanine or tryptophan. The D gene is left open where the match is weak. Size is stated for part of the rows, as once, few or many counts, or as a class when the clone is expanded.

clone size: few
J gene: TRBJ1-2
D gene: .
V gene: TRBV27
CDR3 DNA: TGTGCCAGCTCGCCTATCGGGTCTAACTATGGCTACACCTTC
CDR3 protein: CASSPIGSNYGYTF

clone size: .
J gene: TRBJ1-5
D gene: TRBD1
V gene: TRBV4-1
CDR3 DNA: TGCGCCAGCAGCCAAGAAGGACAGGGAGGCAATCAGCCCCAGCATTTT
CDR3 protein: CASSQEGQGGNQPQHF

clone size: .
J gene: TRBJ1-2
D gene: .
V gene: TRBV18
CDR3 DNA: TGTGCCAGCTCACCCGGGGGGCTCGATAACTATGGCTACACCTTC
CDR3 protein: CASSPGGLDNYGYTF

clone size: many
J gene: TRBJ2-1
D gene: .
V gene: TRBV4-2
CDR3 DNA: TGTGCCAGCAGCCAAGAGTTGCAGGGTCGTATTGGGGACAATGAGCAGTTCTTC
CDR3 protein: CASSQELQGRIGDNEQFF

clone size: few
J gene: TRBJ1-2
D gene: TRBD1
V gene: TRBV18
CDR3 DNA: TGTGCCAGCTCACAGGACAGGGACGGGAGCGGCTACACCTTC
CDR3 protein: CASSQDRDGSGYTF

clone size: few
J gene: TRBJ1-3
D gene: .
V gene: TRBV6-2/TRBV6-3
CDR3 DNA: TGTGCCAGCAGCGAGACACCGATTGATGGGTATTTT
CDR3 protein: CASSETPIDGYF

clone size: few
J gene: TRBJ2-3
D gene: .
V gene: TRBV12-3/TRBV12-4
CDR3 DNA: TGTGCCAGCAGGCCCGGGGCCTCAGATACGCAGTATTTT
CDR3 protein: CASRPGASDTQYF

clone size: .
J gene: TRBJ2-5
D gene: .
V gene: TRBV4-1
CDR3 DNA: TGCGCCAGCAGCCAAGACTACGTATTGTACTTC
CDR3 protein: CASSQDYVLYF

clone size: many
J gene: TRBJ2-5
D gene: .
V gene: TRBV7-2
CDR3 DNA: TGTGCCAGCCGGGACCCCGGGTTGGCAGAGACCCAGTACTTC
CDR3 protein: CASRDPGLAETQYF

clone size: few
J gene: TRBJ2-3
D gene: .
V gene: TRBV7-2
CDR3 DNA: TGTGCCAGCAGCTTAGCGTGGGGCGGGCTTTCCACAGATACGCAGTATTTT
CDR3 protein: CASSLAWGGLSTDTQYF

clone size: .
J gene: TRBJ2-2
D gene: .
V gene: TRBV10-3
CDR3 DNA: TGTGCCGGACGACAGGATTACACCGGGGAGCTGTTTTTT
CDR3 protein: CAGRQDYTGELFF

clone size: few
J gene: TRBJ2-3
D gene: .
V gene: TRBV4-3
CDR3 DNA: TGCGCCAGCAGCCAAGGCGACCCCTTGCACACAGATACGCAGTATTTT
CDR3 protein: CASSQGDPLHTDTQYF

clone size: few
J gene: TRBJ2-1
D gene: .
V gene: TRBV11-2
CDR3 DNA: TGTGCCAGCAGCTTAGGACAGACTAGGTTCTTGTTCTTC
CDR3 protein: CASSLGQTRFLFF

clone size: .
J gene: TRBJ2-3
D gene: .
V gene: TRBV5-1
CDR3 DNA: TGCGCCAGCAGACTAGGACCCGTGGGAACAGATACGCAGTATTTT
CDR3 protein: CASRLGPVGTDTQYF

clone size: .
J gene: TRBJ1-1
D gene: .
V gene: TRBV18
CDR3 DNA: TGTGCCAGCTCACCACGGGAGACTGAAGCTTTCTTT
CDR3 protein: CASSPRETEAFF

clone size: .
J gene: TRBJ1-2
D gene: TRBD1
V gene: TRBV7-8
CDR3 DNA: TGTGCCAGCAGCAACCGGGACAGGGGGCAGCGGAATGGCTACACCTTC
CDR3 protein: CASSNRDRGQRNGYTF

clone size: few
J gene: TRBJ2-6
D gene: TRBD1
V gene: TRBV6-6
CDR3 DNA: TGTGCCAGCAGTTACGCGCATGTTGGGACAGCCCAGCTGACTTTC
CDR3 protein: CASSYAHVGTAQLTF

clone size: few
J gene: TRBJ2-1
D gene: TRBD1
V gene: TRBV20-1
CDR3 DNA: TGCAGTGCTAAGACAGGGGGGAAGGATGAGCAGTTCTTC
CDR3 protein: CSAKTGGKDEQFF

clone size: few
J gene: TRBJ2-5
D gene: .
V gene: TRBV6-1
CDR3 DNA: TGTGCCAGCACGCGTGTAGGGTGGGAGACCCAGTACTTC
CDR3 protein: CASTRVGWETQYF

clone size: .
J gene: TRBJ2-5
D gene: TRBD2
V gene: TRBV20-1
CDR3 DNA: TGCAGTGCTAGGTGGGCGGGGGGACCAGGCGAGACCCAGTACTTC
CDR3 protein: CSARWAGGPGETQYF

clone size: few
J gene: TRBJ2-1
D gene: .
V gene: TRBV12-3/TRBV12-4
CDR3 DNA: TGTGCCAGCAGTCCTTCTACCGGGGGAAATGAGCAGTTCTTC
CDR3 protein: CASSPSTGGNEQFF

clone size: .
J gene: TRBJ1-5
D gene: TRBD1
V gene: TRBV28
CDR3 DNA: TGTGCCAGCACCGCGGACAGGGCCTATCAGCCCCAGCATTTT
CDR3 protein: CASTADRAYQPQHF

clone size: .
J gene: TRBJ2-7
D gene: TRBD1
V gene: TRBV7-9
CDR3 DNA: TGTGCCAGCAGCCCCTGGTTCGCCGACAGGGGGCCCAGGGAGCAGTACTTC
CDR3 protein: CASSPWFADRGPREQYF

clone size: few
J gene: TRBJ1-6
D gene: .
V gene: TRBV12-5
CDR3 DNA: TGTGCTAGTGGTTTGGAAAGGGATTCACCCCTCCACTTT
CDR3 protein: CASGLERDSPLHF

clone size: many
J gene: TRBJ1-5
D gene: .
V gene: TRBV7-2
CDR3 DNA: TGTGCCAGCAGCTTAGGGCCCAGGCCACAGCATTTT
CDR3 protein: CASSLGPRPQHF

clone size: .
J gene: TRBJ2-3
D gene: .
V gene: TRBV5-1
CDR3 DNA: TGCGCCAGCAGGACAGGCGCCCTTAGCGCAGATACGCAGTATTTT
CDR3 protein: CASRTGALSADTQYF

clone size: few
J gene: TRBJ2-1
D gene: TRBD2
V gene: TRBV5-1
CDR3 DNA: TGCGCCAGCAGCACGGTCGGGGCTAGCGGGTACAATGAGCAGTTCTTC
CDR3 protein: CASSTVGASGYNEQFF

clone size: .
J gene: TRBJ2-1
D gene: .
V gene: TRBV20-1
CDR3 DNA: TGCAGTGCGATGGGGGGGCTAGGCTACAATGAGCAGTTCTTC
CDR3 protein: CSAMGGLGYNEQFF

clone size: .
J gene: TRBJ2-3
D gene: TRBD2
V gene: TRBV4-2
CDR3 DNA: TGTGCCAGCAGCCAGAAAGCGGGGGCAACAGATACGCAGTATTTT
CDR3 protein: CASSQKAGATDTQYF

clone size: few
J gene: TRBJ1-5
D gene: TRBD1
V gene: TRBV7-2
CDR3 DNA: TGTGCCAGCAGCTTAGGGGGACAGGGGGGCCAGCCCCAGCATTTT
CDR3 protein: CASSLGGQGGQPQHF

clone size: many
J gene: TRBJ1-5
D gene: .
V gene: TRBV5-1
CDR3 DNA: TGCGCCAGCAGCGTCGGGGAGCATAGCAATCAGCCCCAGCATTTT
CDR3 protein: CASSVGEHSNQPQHF

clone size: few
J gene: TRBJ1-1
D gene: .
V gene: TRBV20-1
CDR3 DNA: TGCAGTGCTAGAGTGGCGTTGTACACTGAAGCTTTCTTT
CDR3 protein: CSARVALYTEAFF

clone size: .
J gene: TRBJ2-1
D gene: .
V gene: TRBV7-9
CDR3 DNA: TGTGCCAGCAGCCCGGTACAGACATCAACCCACAATGAGCAGTTCTTC
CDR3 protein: CASSPVQTSTHNEQFF

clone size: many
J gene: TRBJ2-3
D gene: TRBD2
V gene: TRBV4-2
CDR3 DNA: TGTGCCAGCAGCCAACCCTTAGCGGGGGAACGCGCAGATACGCAGTATTTT
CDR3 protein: CASSQPLAGERADTQYF

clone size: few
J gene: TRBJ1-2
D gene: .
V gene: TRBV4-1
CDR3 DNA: TGCGCCAGCAGCCAAGCTTATCAGATAGCTAACTATGGCTACACCTTC
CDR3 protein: CASSQAYQIANYGYTF

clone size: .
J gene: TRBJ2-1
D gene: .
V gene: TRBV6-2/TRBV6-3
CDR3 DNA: TGTGCCACAACGGGGTCCCTCTCCTACAATGAGCAGTTCTTC
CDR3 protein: CATTGSLSYNEQFF

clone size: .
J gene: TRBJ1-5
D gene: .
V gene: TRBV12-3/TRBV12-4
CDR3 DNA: TGTGCCAGCAGTTCCGACACACGGGGCAATCAGCCCCAGCATTTT
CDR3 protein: CASSSDTRGNQPQHF

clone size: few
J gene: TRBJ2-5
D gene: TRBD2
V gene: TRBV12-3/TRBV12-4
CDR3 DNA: TGTGCCAGCAGTTTAGCGACTAGCGGGGGACAAGAGACCCAGTACTTC
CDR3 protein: CASSLATSGGQETQYF

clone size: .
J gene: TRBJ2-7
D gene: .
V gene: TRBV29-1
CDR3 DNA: TGCAGCGTTGAAGAGCAGGGCTACGAGCAGTACTTC
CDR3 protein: CSVEEQGYEQYF

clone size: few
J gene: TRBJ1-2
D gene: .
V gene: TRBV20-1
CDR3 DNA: TGCAGTGCTCAATCTGGGACAAGGAACTATGGCTACACCTTC
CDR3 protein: CSAQSGTRNYGYTF

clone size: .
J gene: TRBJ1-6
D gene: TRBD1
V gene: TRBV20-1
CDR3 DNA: TGCAGTGCTTTTGGACAGGGCCGGGATTCACCCCTCCACTTT
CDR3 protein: CSAFGQGRDSPLHF

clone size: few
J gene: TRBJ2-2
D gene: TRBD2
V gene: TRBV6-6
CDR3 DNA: TGTGCCAGCAGTGCCGCTAGCGGGCTTGACACCGGGGAGCTGTTTTTT
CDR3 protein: CASSAASGLDTGELFF

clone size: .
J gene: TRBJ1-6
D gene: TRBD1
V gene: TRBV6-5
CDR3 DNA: TGTGCCAGCAGTTACGTGGACAGGGATGAGTCACCCCTCCACTTT
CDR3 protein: CASSYVDRDESPLHF

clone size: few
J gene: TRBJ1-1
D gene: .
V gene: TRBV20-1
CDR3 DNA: TGCAGTGCAGGGCGGGCTCCGAACACTGAAGCTTTCTTT
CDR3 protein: CSAGRAPNTEAFF

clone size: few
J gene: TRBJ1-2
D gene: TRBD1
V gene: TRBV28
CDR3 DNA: TGTGCCAGTAATTTCCGGGACAGTGAATATGGCTACACCTTC
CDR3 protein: CASNFRDSEYGYTF

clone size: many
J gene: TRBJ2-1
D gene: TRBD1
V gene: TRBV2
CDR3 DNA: TGTGCCAGCAGGGGACAGGGAAATGAGCAGTTCTTC
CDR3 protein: CASRGQGNEQFF

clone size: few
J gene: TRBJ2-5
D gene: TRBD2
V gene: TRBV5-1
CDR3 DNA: TGCGCCAGCAGCTTGGCCGGGGGGGCCGGGGCCTACCAAGAGACCCAGTACTTC
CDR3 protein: CASSLAGGAGAYQETQYF

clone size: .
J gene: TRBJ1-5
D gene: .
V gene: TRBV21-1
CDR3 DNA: TGTGCCAGCAGCAAAGAAGGCAGGGGTGTGAATCAGCCCCAGCATTTT
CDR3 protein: CASSKEGRGVNQPQHF

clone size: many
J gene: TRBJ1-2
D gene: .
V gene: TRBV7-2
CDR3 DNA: TGTGCCAGCAGCTTAGGTGGCAGGTTCTATGGCTACACCTTC
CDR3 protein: CASSLGGRFYGYTF

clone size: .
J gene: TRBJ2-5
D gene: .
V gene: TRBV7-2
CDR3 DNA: TGTGCCAGCAGCTTAAACAGACTCGAGACCCAGTACTTC
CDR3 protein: CASSLNRLETQYF

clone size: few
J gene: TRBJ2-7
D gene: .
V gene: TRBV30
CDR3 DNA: TGTGCCTGGAGTGTCGAGAGACGGCGCGAGCAGTACTTC
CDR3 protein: CAWSVERRREQYF

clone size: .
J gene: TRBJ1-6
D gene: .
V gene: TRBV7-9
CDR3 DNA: TGTGCCAGCAGTTCCGGAGACAGGAGCTCCTATAATTCACCCCTCCACTTT
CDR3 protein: CASSSGDRSSYNSPLHF

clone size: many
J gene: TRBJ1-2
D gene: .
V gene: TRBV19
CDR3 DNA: TGTGCCAGTAAGGCGGATGGCTACACCTTC
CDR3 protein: CASKADGYTF

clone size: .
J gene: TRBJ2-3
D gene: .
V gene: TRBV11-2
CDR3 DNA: TGTGCCAGCAGCTTTGATGTGAAAGGGGGGACAGATACGCAGTATTTT
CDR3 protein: CASSFDVKGGTDTQYF

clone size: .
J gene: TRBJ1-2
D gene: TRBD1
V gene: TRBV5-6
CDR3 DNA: TGTGCCAGCAGCTCGGTATGGCCGGAGGGGGCAGGCGGCTACACCTTC
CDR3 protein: CASSSVWPEGAGGYTF

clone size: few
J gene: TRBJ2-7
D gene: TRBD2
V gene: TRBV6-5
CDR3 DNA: TGTGCCAGCAGTTATGGGGAGGGCTCCTACGAGCAGTACTTC
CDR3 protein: CASSYGEGSYEQYF

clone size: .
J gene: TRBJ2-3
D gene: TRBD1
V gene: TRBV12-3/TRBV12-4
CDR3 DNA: TGTGCCAGCAGGGGACAGCGACCTAGCACAGATACGCAGTATTTT
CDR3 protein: CASRGQRPSTDTQYF

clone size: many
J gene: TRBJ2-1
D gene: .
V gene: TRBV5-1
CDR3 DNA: TGCGCCAGCAGCTTGGATGGCAGAACCAATGAGCAGTTCTTC
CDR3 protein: CASSLDGRTNEQFF

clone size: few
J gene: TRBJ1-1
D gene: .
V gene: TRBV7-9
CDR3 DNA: TGTGCCAGCAGCCCATCTACAGAGGTGCTCATGAACACTGAAGCTTTCTTT
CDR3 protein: CASSPSTEVLMNTEAFF